Sequencing of this T cell receptor beta chain was carried out in a study of blood T cell repertoires in COVID-19. At the level of the study: Sites in the United States, Italy and Spain provided acute and convalescent COVID-19 samples. T cells, B-cell-depleted T cells, or PBMCs supplied cDNA or gDNA.

The CDR3 spans 16 residues. The V and J ends lost 3 bases and 5 bases respectively, with 17 bases between them. Germline V gene data show CDR1 as SNHLY and CDR2 as FYNNEI. Authors' processing steps: The assay estimated nucleated cells by amplifying reference gene primers. Sequencing used immunoSEQ multiplex PCR; TCRdb keeps in-frame clones, though not all of them. Clone size and V and J calls were adopted from that table, with D and trimming inferred from the DNA. This table has over 250,000 clones, 88% appearing once. Sequenced material: peripheral blood. The clonotype comes from a man between 60 and 75 years old who had recovered from COVID-19. The rearrangement uses TRBV2 and TRBJ2-1; D gene ambiguous. CDR3 loop: CASSEPSKAENNEQFF. DNA of the CDR3: TGTGCCAGCAGTGAGCCCTCTAAGGCGGAGAACAATGAGCAGTTCTTC. Full variable domain (outside the CDR3, taken from reference TRBV2 and TRBJ2-1): EPEVTQTPSHQVTQMGQEVILRCVPISNHLYFYWYRQILGQKVEFLVSFYNNEISEKSEIFDDQFSVERPDGSNFTLKIRSTKLEDSAMYFCASSEPSKAENNEQFFGPGTRLTVL.